This TCR beta chain stems from a study of beta chain features in type 1 diabetes. The sequenced template was cDNA made from the entire isolated RNA. The data were produced by immunoSEQ multiplex PCR, yet TCRdb's version contains in-frame clones alone and is incomplete. The table shows 450,000 to 550,000 clones, with roughly 30% occurring only once. Note on this clone: Additional DNA sequences in this sample encode the identical CDR3.

The germline gives CDR1 SQVTM, CDR2 ANQGSEA. This CDR3 contains 11 residues. Trimming pared 5 bases from V and 6 bases from J, leaving 7 bases between. The chain recombines TRBV29-1 with TRBJ2-2; D is perhaps TRBD1 or TRBD2 (6 bases each). This receptor was taken from a man aged 18 to 30 in good health. Sequences were obtained from naive CD4+ T cells from blood. The CDR3 spells CSVRGPGELFF. DNA for the CDR3: TGCAGCGTTCGGGGGCCCGGGGAGCTGTTTTTT.